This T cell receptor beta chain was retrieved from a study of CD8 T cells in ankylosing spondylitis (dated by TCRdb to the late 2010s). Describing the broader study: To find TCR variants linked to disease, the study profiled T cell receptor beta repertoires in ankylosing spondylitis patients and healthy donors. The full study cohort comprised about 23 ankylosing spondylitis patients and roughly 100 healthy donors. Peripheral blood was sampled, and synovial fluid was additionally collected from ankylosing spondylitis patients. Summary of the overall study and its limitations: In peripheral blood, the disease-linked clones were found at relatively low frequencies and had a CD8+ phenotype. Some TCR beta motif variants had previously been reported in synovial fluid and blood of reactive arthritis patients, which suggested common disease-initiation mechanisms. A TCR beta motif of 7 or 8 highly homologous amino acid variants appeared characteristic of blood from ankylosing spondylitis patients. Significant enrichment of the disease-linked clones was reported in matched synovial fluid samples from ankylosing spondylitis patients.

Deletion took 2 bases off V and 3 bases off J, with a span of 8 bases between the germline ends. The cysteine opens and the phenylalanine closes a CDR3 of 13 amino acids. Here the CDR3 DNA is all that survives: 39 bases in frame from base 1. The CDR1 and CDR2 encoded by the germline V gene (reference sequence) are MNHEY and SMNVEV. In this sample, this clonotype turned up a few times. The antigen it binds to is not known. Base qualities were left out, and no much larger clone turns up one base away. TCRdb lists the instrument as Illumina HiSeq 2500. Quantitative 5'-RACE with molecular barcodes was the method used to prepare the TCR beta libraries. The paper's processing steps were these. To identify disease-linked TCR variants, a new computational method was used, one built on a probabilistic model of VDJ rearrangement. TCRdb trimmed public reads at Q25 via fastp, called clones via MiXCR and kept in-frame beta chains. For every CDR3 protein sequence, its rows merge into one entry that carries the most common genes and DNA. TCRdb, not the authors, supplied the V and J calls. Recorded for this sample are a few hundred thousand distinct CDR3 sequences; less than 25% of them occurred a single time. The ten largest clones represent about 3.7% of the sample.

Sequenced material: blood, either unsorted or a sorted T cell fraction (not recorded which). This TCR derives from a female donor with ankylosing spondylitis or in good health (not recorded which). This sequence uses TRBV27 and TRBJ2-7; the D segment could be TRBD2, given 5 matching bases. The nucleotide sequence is TGTGCCAGCAGTTTAGGAGGCCTCTACGAGCAGTACTTC. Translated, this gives CASSLGGLYEQYF.